This record concerns one TCR beta chain sequence. The table came from immunoSEQ multiplex PCR; TCRdb's copy has only in-frame clones and leaves some out. Of 40,000 to 60,000 clones listed, approximately 91% are singletons. The junction had 19 bases not matched to a gene; V was cut back by 0 bases and J by 0 bases. The germline gives CDR1 GTSNPN, CDR2 SVGIG (reference sequence). This CDR3 contains 21 residues. The sample is drawn from a study of T cell changes during pregnancy in multiple sclerosis. The J gene is TRBJ2-3, the V gene TRBV30; 9 bases map to TRBD2. The origin of this receptor is a female donor with multiple sclerosis, enrolled in a pregnancy study. Sample: CD4+ T cells from peripheral blood mononuclear cells, taken in the third trimester of pregnancy. Written as DNA, the CDR3 is TGTGCCTGGAGTGTACTCGTCCTAGCGGGAATGGGCCCCACTAGCACAGATACGCAGTATTTT. Its protein product is CAWSVLVLAGMGPTSTDTQYF. The full variable domain, completed using reference TRBV30 and TRBJ2-3, is SQTIHQWPATLVQPVGSPLSLECTVEGTSNPNLYWYRQAAGRGLQLLFYSVGIGQISSEVPQNLSASRPQDRQFILSSKKLLLSDSGFYLCAWSVLVLAGMGPTSTDTQYFGPGTRLTVL.